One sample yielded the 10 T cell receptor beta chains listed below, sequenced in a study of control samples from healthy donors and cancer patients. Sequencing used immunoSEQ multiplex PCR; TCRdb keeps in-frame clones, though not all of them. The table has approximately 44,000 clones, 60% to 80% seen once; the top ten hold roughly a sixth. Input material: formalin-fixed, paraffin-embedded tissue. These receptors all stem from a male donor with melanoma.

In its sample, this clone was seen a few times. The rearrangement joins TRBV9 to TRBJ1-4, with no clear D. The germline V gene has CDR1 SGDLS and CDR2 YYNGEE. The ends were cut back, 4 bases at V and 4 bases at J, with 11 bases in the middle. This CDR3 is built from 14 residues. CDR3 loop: CASSPHSLNEKLFF. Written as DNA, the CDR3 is TGTGCCAGCAGCCCCCATTCCCTTAATGAAAAACTGTTTTTT.

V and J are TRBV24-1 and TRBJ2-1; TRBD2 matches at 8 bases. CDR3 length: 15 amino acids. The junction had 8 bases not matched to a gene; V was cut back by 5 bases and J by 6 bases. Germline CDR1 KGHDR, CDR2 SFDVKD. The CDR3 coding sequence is TGTGCCACCAGTGGAGACGGGAGGGACCGCAATGAGCAGTTCTTC. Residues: CATSGDGRDRNEQFF.

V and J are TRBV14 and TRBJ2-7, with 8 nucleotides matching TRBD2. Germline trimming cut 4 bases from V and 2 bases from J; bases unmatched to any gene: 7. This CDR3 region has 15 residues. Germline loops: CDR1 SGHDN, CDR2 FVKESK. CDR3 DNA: TGTGCCAGCAGCCGGGAGCACGGGAGGGCCTACGAGCAGTACTTC. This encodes CASSREHGRAYEQYF. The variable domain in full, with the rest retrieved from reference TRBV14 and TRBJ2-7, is EAGVTQFPSHSVIEKGQTVTLRCDPISGHDNLYWYRRVMGKEIKFLLHFVKESKQDESGMPNNRFLAERTGGTYSTLKVQPAELEDSGVYFCASSREHGRAYEQYFGPGTRLTVT.

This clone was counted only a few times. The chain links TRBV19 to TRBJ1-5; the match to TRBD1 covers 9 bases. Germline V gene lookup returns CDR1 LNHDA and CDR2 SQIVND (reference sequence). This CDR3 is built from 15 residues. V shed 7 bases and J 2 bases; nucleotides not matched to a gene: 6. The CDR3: CASNDRGLGNQPQHF. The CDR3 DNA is TGTGCCAGTAATGACAGGGGGTTAGGCAATCAGCCCCAGCATTTT.

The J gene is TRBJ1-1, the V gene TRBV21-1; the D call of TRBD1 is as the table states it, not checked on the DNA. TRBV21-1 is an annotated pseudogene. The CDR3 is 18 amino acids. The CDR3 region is CASSKKPDSLLMNTEAFF. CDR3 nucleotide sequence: TGTGCCAGCAGCAAAAAGCCCGACAGCCTGTTAATGAACACTGAAGCTTTCTTT.

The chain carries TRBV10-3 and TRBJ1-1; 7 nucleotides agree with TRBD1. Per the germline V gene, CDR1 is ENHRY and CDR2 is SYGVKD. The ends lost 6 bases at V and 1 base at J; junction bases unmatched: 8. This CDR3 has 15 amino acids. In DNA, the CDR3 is TGTGCCATCAGGGGGGACAGAGGGAGGAACACTGAAGCTTTCTTT. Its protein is CAIRGDRGRNTEAFF.

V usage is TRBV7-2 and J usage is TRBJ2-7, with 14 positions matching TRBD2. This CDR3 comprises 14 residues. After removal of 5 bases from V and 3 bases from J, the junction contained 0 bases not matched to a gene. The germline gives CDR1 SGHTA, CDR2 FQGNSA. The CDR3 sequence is CASSGTSGGYEQYF. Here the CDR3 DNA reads TGTGCCAGCAGCGGGACTAGCGGGGGCTACGAGCAGTACTTC.

The CDR3 spells CASSASGTPSYNEQFF. CDR3 coding DNA: TGTGCCAGCAGTGCCTCCGGGACGCCTTCCTACAATGAGCAGTTCTTC. The V and J genes are TRBV2 and TRBJ2-1, with D perhaps assigned TRBD1 or TRBD2 (5 bases each). Per the germline V gene, CDR1 is SNHLY and CDR2 is FYNNEI. This CDR3 contains 16 residues. Between the trimmed V and J ends, which lost 4 bases and 1 base, there was a span of 14 bases.

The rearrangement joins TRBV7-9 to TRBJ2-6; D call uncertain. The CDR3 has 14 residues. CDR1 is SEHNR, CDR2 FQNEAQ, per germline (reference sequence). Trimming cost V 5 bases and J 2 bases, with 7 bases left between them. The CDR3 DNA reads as TGTGCCAGCAGCCCCACACCTGGGGCCAACGTCCTGACTTTC. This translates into CASSPTPGANVLTF.

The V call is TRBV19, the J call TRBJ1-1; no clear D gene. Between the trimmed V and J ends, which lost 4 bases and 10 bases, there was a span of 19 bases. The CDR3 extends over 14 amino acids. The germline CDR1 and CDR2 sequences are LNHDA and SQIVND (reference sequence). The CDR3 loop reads CASSTAGRTNGAFF. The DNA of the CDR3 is TGTGCCAGTAGTACGGCCGGGAGAACGAATGGAGCTTTCTTT.